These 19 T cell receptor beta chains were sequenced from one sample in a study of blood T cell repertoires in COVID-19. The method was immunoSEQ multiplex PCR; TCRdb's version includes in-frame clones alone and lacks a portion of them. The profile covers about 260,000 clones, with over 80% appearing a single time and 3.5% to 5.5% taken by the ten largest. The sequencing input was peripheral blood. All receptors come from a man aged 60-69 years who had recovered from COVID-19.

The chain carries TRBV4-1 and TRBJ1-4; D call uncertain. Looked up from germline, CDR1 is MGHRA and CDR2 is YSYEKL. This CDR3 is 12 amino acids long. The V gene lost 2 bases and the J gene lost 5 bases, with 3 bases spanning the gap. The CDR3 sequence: CASSQINEKLFF. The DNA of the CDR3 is TGCGCCAGCAGCCAAATAAATGAAAAACTGTTTTTT.

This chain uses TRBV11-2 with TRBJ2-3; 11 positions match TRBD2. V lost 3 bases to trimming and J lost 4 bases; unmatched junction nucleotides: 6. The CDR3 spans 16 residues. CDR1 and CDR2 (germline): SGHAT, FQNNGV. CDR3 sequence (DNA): TGTGCCAGCAGCTTCCTACTAGCGGGAGCTTCAGATACGCAGTATTTT. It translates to CASSFLLAGASDTQYF.

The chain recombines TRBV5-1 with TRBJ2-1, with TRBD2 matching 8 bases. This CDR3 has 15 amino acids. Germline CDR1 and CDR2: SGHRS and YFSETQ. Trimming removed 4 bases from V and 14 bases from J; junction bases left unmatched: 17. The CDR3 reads CASSHLAGGGSGEFF. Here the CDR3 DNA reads TGCGCCAGCAGCCACCTGGCGGGGGGCGGGTCGGGTGAGTTCTTC.

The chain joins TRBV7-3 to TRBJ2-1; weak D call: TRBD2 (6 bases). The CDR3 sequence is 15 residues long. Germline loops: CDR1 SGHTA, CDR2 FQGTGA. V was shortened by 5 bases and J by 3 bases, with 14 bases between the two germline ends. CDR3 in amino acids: CASSPDGGVYNEQFF. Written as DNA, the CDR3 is TGTGCCAGCAGCCCCGACGGGGGTGTCTACAATGAGCAGTTCTTC.

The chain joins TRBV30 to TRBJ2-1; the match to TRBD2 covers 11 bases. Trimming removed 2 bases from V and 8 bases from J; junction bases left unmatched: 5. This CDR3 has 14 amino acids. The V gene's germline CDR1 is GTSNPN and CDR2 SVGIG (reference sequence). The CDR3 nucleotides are TGTGCCTGGAGTTCGTATAGCGGGAGGGATGAGCAGTTCTTC. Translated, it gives CAWSSYSGRDEQFF.

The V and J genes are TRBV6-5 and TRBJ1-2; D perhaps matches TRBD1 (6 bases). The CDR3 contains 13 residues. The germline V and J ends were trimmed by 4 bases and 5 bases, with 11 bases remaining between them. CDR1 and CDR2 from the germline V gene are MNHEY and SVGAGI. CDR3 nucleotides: TGTGCCAGCAGTTCGGACAGCTTATATGGCTACACCTTC. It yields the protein CASSSDSLYGYTF.

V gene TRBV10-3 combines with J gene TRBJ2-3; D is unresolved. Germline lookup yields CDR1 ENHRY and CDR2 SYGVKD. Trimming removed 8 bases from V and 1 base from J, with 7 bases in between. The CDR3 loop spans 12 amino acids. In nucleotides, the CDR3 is TGTGCCATCTCTCTTGGCACAGATACGCAGTATTTT. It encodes CAISLGTDTQYF.

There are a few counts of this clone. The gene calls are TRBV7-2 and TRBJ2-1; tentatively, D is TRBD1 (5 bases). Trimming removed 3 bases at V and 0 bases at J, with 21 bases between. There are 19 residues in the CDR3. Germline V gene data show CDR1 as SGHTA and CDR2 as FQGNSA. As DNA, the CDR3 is TGTGCCAGCAGCTTCCCGATAAAGACAGCCGCGAGCTCCTACAATGAGCAGTTCTTC. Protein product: CASSFPIKTAASSYNEQFF. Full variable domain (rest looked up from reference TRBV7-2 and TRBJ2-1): GAGVSQSPSNKVTEKGKDVELRCDPISGHTALYWYRQSLGQGLEFLIYFQGNSAPDKSGLPSDRFSAERTGGSVSTLTIQRTQQEDSAVYLCASSFPIKTAASSYNEQFFGPGTRLTVL.

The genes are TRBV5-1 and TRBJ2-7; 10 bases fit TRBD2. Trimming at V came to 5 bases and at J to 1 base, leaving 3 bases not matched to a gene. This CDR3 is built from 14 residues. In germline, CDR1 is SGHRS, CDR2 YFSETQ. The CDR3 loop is CASRWTSGSYEQYF. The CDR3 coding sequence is TGCGCCAGCAGGTGGACTAGCGGTTCCTACGAGCAGTACTTC.

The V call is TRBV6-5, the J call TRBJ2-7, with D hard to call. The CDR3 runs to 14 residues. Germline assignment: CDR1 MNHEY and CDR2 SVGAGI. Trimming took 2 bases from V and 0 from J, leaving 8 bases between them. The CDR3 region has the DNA TGTGCCAGCAGTTACACACAGAGCTCCTACGAGCAGTACTTC. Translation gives CASSYTQSSYEQYF.

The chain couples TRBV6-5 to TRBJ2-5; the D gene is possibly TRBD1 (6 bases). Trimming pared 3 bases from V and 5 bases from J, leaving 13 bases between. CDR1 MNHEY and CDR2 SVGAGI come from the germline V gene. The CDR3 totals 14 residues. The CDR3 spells CASSYTGSMETQYF. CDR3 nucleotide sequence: TGTGCCAGCAGTTATACAGGGTCAATGGAGACCCAGTACTTC.

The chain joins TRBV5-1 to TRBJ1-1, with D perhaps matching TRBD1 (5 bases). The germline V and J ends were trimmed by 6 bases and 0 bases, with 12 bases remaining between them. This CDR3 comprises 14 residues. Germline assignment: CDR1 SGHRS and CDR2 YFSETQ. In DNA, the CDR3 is TGCGCCAGCAACCCGACAGTTATGAACACTGAAGCTTTCTTT. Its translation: CASNPTVMNTEAFF.

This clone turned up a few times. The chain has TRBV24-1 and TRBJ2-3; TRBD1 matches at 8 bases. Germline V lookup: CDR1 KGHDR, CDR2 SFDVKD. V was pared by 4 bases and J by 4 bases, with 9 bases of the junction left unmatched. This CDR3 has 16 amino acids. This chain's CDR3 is CATSEPGQDVADTQYF. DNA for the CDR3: TGTGCCACCAGTGAACCGGGACAGGATGTTGCAGATACGCAGTATTTT.

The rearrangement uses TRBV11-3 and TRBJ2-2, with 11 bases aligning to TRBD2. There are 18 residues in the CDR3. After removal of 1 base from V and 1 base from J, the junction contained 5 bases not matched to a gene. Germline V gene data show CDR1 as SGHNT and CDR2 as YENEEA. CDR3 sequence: CASSLVLTSGKNTGELFF. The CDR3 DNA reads TGTGCCAGCAGCTTAGTCCTGACTAGCGGGAAGAACACCGGGGAGCTGTTTTTT. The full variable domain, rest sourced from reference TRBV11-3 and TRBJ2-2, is EAGVVQSPRYKIIEKKQPVAFWCNPISGHNTLYWYLQNLGQGPELLIRYENEEAVDDSQLPKDRFSAERLKGVDSTLKIQPAELGDSAVYLCASSLVLTSGKNTGELFFGEGSRLTVL.

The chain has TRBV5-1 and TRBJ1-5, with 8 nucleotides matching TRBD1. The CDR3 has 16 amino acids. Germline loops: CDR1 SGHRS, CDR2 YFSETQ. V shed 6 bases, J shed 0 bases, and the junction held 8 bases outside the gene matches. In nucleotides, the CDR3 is TGCGCCAGCAAACCCGGGACAGGCTATAGCAATCAGCCCCAGCATTTT. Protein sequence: CASKPGTGYSNQPQHF.

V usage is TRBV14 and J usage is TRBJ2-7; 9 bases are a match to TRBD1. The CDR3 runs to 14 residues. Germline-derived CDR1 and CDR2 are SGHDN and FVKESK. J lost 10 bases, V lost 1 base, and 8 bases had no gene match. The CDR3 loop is CASSQAQGASGQYF. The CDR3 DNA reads TGTGCCAGCAGCCAAGCACAGGGGGCATCTGGCCAGTACTTC.

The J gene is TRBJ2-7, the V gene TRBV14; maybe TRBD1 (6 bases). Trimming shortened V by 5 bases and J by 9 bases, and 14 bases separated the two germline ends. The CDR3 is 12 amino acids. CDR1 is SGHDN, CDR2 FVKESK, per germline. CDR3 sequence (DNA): TGTGCCAGCAGCGCCACAGGGTATGGGCAGTACTTC. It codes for CASSATGYGQYF.

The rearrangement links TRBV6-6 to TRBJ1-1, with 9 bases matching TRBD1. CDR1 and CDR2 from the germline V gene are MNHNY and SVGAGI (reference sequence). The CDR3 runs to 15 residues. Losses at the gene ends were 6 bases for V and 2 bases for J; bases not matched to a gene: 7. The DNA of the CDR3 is TGTGCCAGCAGATATATGGACAGGGGAAACACTGAAGCTTTCTTT. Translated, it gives CASRYMDRGNTEAFF.

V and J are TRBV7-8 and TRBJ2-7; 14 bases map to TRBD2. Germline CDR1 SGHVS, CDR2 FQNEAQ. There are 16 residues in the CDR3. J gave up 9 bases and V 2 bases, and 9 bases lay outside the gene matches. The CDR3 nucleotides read TGTGCCAGCAGCTTACTAAGACTAGCGGGGGGGCCGGTGCAGTACTTC. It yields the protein CASSLLRLAGGPVQYF.